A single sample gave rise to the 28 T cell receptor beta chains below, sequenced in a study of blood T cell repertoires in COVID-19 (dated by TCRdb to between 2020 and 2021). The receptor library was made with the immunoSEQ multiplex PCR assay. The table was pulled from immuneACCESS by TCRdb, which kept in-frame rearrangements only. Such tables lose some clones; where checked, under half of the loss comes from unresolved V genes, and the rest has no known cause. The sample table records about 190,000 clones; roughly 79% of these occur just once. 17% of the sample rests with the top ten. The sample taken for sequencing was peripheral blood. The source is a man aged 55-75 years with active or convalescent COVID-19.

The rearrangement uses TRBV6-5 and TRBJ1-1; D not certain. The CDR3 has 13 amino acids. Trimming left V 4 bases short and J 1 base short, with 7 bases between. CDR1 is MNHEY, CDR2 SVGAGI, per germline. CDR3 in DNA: TGTGCCAGCAGTTCAAGTAGGAACACTGAAGCTTTCTTT. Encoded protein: CASSSSRNTEAFF.

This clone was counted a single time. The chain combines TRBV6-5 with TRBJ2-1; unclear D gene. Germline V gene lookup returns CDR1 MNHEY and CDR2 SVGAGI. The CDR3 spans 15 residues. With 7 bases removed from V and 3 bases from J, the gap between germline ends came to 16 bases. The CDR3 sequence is CASIDSLPYYNEQFF. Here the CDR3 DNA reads TGTGCCAGCATAGATTCACTACCCTACTACAATGAGCAGTTCTTC.

The chain's CDR3 is CASSLREKLFF. CDR3 coding DNA: TGTGCCAGCAGCTTGCGTGAAAAACTGTTTTTT. The rearrangement uses TRBV5-4 and TRBJ1-4; no firm D call. This CDR3 region has 11 residues. V shed 1 base and J shed 7 bases, with 2 bases lying between them. Germline loops: CDR1 SGHNT, CDR2 YYREEE (reference sequence).

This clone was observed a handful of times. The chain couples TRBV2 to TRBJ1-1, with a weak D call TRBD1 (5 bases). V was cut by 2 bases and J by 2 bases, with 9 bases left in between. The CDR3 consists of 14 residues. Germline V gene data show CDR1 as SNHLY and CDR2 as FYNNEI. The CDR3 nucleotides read TGTGCCAGCAGTGAATGGGGACTAAACACTGAAGCTTTCTTT. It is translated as CASSEWGLNTEAFF.

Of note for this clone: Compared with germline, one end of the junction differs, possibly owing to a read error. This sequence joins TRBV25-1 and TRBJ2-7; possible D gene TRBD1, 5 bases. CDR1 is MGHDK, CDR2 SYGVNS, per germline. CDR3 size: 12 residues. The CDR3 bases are TGTGCCAGCAGTGAATATGGGGCACTCTGGGTCTTC. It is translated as CASSEYGALWVF.

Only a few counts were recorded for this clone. This CDR3 is CASRIAGSRAFF. CDR3 nucleotides: TGTGCCAGCAGAATCGCGGGATCAAGGGCTTTCTTT. The chain carries TRBV28 and TRBJ1-1; D remains unclear. This CDR3 spans 12 amino acids. V dropped 6 bases and J dropped 11 bases, with 16 bases sitting between them. Germline V gene sequence: CDR1 MDHEN, CDR2 SYDVKM.

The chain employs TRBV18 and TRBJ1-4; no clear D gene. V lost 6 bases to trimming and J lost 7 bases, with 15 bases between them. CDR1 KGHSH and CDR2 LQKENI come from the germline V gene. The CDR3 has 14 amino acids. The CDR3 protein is CASSPESEGEKLFF. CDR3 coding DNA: TGTGCCAGCTCGCCCGAATCGGAGGGTGAAAAACTGTTTTTT. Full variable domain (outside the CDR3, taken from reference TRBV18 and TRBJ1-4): NAGVMQNPRHLVRRRGQEARLRCSPMKGHSHVYWYRQLPEEGLKFMVYLQKENIIDESGMPKERFSAEFPKEGPSILRIQQVVRGDSAAYFCASSPESEGEKLFFGSGTQLSVL.

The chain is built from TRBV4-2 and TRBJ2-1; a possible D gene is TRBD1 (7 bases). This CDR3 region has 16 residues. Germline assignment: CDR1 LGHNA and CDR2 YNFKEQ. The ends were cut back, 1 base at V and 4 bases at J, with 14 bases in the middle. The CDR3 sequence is CASSQAAGQRYNEQFF. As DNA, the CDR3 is TGTGCCAGCAGCCAAGCTGCGGGACAGAGATACAATGAGCAGTTCTTC.

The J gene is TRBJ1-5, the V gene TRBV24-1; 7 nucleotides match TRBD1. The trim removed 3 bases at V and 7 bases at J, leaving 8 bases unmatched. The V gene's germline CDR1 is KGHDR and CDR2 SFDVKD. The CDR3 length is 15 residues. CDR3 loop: CATSDPGQVGQPQHF. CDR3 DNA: TGTGCCACCAGTGATCCTGGACAGGTAGGACAGCCCCAGCATTTT.

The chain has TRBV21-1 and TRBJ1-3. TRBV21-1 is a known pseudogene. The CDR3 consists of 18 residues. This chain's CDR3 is CASSKVPPTDCSGNTIYF. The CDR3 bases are TGTGCCAGCAGCAAAGTCCCCCCGACTGACTGCTCTGGAAACACCATATATTTT.

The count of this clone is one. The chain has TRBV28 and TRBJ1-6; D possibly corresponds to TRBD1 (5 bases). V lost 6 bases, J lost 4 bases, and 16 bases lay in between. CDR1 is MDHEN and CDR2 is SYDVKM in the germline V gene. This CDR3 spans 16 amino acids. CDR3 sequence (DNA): TGTGCCAGCAGGTGGTACGGCGGGGGATATAATTCACCCCTCCACTTT. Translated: CASRWYGGGYNSPLHF.

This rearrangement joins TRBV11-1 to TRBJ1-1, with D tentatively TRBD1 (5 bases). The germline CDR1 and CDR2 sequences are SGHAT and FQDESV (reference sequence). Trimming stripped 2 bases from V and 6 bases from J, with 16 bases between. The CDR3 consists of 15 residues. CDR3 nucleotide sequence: TGTGCCAGCAGCTTAAGGTCGGGGGTTGTCGCTGAAGCTTTCTTT. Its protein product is CASSLRSGVVAEAFF.

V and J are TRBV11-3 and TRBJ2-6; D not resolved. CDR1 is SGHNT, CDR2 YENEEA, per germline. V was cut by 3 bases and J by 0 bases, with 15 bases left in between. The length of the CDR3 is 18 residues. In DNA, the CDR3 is TGTGCCAGCAGCTTCGGAGAAGGAAGAGGCTCTGGGGCCAACGTCCTGACTTTC. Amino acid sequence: CASSFGEGRGSGANVLTF.

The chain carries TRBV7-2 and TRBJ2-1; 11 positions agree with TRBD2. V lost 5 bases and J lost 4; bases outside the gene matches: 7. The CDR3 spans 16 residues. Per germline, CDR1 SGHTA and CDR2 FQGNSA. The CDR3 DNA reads TGTGCCAGCAGCCCAGGACTAGCGGGCGTATACAATGAGCAGTTCTTC. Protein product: CASSPGLAGVYNEQFF.

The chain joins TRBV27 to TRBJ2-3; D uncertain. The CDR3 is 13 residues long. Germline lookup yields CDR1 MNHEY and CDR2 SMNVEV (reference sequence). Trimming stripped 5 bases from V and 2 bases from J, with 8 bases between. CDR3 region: CASSNSFTDTQYF. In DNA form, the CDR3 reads TGTGCCAGCAGTAATAGCTTCACAGATACGCAGTATTTT.

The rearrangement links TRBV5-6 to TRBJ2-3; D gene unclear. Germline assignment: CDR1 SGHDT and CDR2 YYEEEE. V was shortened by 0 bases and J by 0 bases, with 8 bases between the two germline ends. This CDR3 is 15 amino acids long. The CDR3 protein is CASSLVSYSTDTQYF. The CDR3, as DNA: TGTGCCAGCAGCTTGGTAAGCTATAGCACAGATACGCAGTATTTT.

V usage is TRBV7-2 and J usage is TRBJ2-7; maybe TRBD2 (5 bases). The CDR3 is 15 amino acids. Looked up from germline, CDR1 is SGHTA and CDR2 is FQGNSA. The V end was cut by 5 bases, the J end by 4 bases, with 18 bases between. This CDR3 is CASSTGPIRDYEQYF. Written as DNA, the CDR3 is TGTGCCAGCAGCACCGGACCCATCCGGGATTACGAGCAGTACTTC.

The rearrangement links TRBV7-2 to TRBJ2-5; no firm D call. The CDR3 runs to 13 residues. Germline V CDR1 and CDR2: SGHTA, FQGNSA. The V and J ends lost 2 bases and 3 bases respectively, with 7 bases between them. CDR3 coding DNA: TGTGCCAGCAGCTTAAATGCGGAAGAGACCCAGTACTTC. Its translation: CASSLNAEETQYF.

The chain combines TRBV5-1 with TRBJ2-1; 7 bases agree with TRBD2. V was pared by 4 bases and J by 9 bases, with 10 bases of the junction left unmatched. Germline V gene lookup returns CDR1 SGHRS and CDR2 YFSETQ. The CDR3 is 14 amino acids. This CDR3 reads CASSLLAAPGEQFF. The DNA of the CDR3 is TGCGCCAGCAGCCTGCTAGCGGCCCCGGGTGAGCAGTTCTTC. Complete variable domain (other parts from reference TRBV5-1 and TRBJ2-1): KAGVTQTPRYLIKTRGQQVTLSCSPISGHRSVSWYQQTPGQGLQFLFEYFSETQRNKGNFPGRFSGRQFSNSRSEMNVSTLELGDSALYLCASSLLAAPGEQFFGPGTRLTVL.

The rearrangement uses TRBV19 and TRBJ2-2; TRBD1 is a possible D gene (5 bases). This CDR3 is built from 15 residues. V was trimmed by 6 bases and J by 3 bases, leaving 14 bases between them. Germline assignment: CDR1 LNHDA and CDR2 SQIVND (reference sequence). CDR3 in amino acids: CASSKFDSDTGELFF. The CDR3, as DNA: TGTGCCAGTAGCAAGTTCGACAGCGACACCGGGGAGCTGTTTTTT.

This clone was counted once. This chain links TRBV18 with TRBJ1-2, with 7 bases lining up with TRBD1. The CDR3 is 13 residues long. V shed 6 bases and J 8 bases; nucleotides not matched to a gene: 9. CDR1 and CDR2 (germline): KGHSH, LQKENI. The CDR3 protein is CASSPDRKMGYTF. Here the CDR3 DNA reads TGTGCCAGCTCTCCGGACAGGAAGATGGGCTACACCTTC.

The CDR3 DNA reads TGCGCCAGCAGCCGGGGCGGGGAAGGGACAGATACGCAGTATTTT. This gives the protein CASSRGGEGTDTQYF. The rearrangement joins TRBV5-1 to TRBJ2-3; possible D gene TRBD2, 6 bases. There are 15 residues in the CDR3. Per the germline V gene, CDR1 is SGHRS and CDR2 is YFSETQ. Trimming removed 4 bases at V and 3 bases at J, with 15 bases between. Full variable domain (missing parts from reference TRBV5-1 and TRBJ2-3): KAGVTQTPRYLIKTRGQQVTLSCSPISGHRSVSWYQQTPGQGLQFLFEYFSETQRNKGNFPGRFSGRQFSNSRSEMNVSTLELGDSALYLCASSRGGEGTDTQYFGPGTRLTVL.

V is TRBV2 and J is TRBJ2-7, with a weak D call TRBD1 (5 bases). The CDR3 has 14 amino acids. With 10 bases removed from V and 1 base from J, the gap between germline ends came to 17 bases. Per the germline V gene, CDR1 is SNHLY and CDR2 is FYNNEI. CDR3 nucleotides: TGTGCCAATGTTAGGGGCAAGTTATCCTACGAGCAGTACTTC. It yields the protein CANVRGKLSYEQYF. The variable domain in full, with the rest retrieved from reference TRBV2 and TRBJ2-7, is EPEVTQTPSHQVTQMGQEVILRCVPISNHLYFYWYRQILGQKVEFLVSFYNNEISEKSEIFDDQFSVERPDGSNFTLKIRSTKLEDSAMYFCANVRGKLSYEQYFGPGTRLTVT.

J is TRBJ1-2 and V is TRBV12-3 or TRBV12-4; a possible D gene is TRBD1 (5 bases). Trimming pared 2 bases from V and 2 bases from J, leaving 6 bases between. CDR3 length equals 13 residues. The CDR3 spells CASSLRQNYGYTF. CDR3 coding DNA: TGTGCCAGCAGTTTAAGACAGAACTATGGCTACACCTTC.

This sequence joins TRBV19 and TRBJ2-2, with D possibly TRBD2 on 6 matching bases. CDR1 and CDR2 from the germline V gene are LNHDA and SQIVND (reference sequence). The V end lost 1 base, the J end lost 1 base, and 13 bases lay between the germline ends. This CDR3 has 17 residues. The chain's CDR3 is CASSIGGASVNTGELFF. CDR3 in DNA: TGTGCCAGTAGTATAGGTGGTGCTAGCGTGAACACCGGGGAGCTGTTTTTT.

CDR3 DNA: TGTGCCAGCAGCCAAGAGGGGGGAAAAAATACGCAGTATTTT. This gives the protein CASSQEGGKNTQYF. This chain joins TRBV4-2 and TRBJ2-3, with a weak D call TRBD2 (6 bases). The CDR3 totals 14 residues. Trimming stripped 0 bases from V and 7 bases from J, with 11 bases between. Germline CDR1 LGHNA, CDR2 YNFKEQ.

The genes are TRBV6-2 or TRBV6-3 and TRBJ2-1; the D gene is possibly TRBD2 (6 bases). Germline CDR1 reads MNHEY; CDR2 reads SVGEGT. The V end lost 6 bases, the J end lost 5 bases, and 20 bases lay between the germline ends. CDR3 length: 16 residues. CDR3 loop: CASSPYPGLRNNEQFF. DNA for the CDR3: TGTGCCAGCAGCCCCTACCCGGGACTTCGGAACAATGAGCAGTTCTTC.

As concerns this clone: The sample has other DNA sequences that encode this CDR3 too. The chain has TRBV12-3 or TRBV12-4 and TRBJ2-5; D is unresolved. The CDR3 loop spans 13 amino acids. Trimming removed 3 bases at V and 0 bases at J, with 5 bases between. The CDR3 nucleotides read TGTGCCAGCAGTTTCACAGACCAAGAGACCCAGTACTTC. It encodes CASSFTDQETQYF.